This TCR beta chain was sequenced during a study of T cell repertoires in cytomegalovirus infection. Study-wide findings and caveats: What dominated the ex vivo response were HLA-C-restricted CMV-specific TCR beta clonotypes. Totalled public TCR beta family frequency picked out people who carried CMV plus the relevant HLA.

V lost 3 bases and J 6 bases, leaving 16 bases between the germline ends. The CDR3 has 15 amino acids. Germline V lookup: CDR1 SGHVS, CDR2 FNYEAQ. TCRdb recomputed calls from the reads with MiXCR, one row per CDR3 protein. The repertoire has about 920,000 distinct CDR3 sequences, under 40% of them found once; the top ten carry 13%. This clonotype was seen at least ten times. Its antigen remains unidentified. This rearrangement joins TRBV7-6 to TRBJ2-3; D might be TRBD2 (5 bases). This receptor was identified in a human donor in good health (CMV status not recorded). Some clones in this sample may be carry-over from other donors' samples. The source material was cultured CD8+ T cells from PBMCs, sampled from culture after CMV antigen stimulation. CDR3 coding DNA: TGTGCCAGCAGCTTTACCGGTTCGGGGTCCGATACGCAGTATTTT. Translating gives CASSFTGSGSDTQYF.